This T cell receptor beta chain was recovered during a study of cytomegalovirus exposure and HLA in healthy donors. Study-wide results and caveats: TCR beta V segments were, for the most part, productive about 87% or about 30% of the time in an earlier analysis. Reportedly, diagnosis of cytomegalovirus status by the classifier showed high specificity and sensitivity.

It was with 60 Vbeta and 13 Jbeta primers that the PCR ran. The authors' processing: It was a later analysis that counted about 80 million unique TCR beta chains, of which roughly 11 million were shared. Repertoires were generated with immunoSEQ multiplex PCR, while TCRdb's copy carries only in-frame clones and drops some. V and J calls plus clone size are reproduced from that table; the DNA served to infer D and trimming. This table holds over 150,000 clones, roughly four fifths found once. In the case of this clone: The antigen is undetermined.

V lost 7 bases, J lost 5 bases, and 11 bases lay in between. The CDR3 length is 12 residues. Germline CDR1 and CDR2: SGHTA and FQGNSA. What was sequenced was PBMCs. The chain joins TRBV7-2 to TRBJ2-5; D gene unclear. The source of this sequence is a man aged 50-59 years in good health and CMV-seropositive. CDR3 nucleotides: TGTGCCAGCACCCCCAGCAGGGAGACCCAGTACTTC. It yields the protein CASTPSRETQYF.